Sequencing of this T cell receptor beta chain was carried out in a study of T cell responses to AZD1222 COVID-19 vaccine. Pooled in the analysis were second doses at about 4 or about 12 weeks. Trimming removed 3 bases from V and 1 base from J, with 9 bases in between. This CDR3 has 14 amino acids. Germline CDR1 reads SGHVS; CDR2 reads FQNEAQ. This clone was picked up a small number of times. Measured with immunoSEQ multiplex PCR; TCRdb has only the in-frame clones, and not every one. This table holds fewer than 150,000 clones, around 89% found once. This TCR was sampled from an adult who received the AZD1222 COVID-19 vaccine. The sequencing used peripheral blood, collected 28 days after the second AZD1222 dose. The chain has TRBV7-8 and TRBJ1-1, with D possibly matching TRBD1 (5 bases). The CDR3: CASSFRGRNTEAFF. The CDR3 coding sequence is TGTGCCAGCAGCTTTAGGGGCCGGAACACTGAAGCTTTCTTT.